This T cell receptor (beta chain) was observed in a study of blood T cell repertoires in COVID-19. Study information: Specimens from acute and convalescent COVID-19 originated in the United States, Italy and Spain.

Patients from Seattle were sampled longitudinally, starting during active infection. Original processing notes: Researchers report that nucleated cell counts were estimated from reference gene primer amplification. The table came from immunoSEQ multiplex PCR; TCRdb's copy has only in-frame clones and leaves some out. The V and J calls and clone size come from that table; D and trimming were worked out from the DNA. Of roughly 250,000 clones listed, more than 65% are singletons. The CDR3 covers 14 residues. CDR1 is SEHNR and CDR2 is FQNEAQ in the germline V gene (reference sequence). The ends lost 1 base at V and 4 bases at J; junction bases unmatched: 0.

The receptor comes from a person aged 70 to 85 with COVID-19, enrolled during active disease. The rearrangement joins TRBV7-9 to TRBJ2-1, with 8 bases aligning to TRBD1. Sequencing used peripheral blood. The CDR3 DNA reads as TGTGCCAGCAGCTTAGACAGGGGGTACAATGAGCAGTTCTTC. This codes for CASSLDRGYNEQFF.